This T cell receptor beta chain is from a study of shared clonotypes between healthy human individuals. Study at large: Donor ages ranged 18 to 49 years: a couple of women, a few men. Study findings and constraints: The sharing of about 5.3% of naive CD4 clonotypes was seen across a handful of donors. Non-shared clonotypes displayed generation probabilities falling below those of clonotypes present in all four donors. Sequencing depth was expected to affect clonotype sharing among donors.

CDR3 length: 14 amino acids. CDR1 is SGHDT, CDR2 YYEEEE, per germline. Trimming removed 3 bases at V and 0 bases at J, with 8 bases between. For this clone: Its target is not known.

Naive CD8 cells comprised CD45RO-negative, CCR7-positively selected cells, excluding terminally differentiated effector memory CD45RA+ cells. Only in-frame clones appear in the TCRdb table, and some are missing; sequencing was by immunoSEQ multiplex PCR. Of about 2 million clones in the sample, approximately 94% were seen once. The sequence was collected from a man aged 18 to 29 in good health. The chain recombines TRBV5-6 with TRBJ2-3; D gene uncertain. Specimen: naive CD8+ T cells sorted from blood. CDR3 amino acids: CASSSSFSTDTQYF. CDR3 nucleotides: TGTGCCAGCAGCTCGTCCTTTAGCACAGATACGCAGTATTTT.